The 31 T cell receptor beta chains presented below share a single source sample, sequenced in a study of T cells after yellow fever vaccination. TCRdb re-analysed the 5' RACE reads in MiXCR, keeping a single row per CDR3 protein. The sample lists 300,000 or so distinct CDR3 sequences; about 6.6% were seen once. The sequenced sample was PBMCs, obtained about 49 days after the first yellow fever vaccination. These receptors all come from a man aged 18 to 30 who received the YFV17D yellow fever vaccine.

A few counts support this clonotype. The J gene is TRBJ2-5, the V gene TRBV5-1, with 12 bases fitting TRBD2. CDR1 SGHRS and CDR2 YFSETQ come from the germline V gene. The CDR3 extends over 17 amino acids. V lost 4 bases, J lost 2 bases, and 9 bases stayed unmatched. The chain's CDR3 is CASSQRTSGTVQETQYF. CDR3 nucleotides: TGCGCCAGCAGCCAACGGACTAGCGGGACCGTACAAGAGACCCAGTACTTC.

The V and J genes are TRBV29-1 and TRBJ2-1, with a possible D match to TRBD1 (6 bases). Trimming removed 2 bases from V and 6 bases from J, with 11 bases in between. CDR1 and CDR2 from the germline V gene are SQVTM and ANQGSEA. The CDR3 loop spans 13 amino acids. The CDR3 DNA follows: TGCAGCGTTGAACAGGGGCAAGCCAATGAGCAGTTCTTC. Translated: CSVEQGQANEQFF.

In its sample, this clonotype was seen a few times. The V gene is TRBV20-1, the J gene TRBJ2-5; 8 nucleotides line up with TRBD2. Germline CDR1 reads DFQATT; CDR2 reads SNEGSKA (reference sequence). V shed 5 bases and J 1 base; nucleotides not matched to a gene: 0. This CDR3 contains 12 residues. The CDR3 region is CSAGTSQETQYF. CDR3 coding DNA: TGCAGTGCTGGGACTAGCCAAGAGACCCAGTACTTC.

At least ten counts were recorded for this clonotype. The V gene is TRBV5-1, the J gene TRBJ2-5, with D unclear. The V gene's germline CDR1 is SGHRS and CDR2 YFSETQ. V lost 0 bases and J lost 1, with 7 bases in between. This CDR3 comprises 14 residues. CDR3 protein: CASSLGWTQETQYF. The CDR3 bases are TGCGCCAGCAGCTTGGGGTGGACCCAAGAGACCCAGTACTTC.

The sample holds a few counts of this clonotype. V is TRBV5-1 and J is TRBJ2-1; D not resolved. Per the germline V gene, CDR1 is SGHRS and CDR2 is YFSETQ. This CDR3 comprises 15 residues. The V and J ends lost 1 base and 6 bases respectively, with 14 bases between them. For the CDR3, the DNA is TGCGCCAGCAGCTTGCGGCCTAGTGCGGCCAATGAGCAGTTCTTC. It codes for CASSLRPSAANEQFF.

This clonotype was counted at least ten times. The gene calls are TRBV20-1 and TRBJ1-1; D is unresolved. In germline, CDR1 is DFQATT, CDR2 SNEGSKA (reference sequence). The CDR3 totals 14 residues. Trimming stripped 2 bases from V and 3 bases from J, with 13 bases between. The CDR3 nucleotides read TGCAGTGCTAGACTCCGGGTGGCGGACACTGAAGCTTTCTTT. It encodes CSARLRVADTEAFF.

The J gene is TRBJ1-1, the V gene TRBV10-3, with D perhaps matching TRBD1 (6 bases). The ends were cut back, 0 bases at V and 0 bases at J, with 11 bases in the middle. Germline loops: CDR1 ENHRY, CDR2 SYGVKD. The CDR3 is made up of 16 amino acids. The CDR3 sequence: CAISESRTAMNTEAFF. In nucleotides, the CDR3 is TGTGCCATCAGTGAGTCCCGGACAGCAATGAACACTGAAGCTTTCTTT.

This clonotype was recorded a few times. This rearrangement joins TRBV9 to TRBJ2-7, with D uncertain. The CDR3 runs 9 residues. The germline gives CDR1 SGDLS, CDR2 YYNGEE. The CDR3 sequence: CAPPPEQYF. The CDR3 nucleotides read TGTGCTCCCCCTCCCGAGCAGTACTTC.

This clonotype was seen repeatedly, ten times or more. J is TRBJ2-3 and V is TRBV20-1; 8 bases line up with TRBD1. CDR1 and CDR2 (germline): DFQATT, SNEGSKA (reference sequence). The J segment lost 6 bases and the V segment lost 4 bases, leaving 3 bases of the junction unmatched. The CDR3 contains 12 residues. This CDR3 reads CSATGDRDTQYF. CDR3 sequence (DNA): TGCAGTGCTACCGGGGACAGGGATACGCAGTATTTT.

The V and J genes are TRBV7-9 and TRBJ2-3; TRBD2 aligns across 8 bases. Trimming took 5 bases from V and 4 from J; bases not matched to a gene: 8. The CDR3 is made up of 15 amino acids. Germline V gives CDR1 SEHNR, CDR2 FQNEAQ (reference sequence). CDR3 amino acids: CASSLHGGAADTQYF. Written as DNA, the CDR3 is TGTGCCAGCAGCCTTCACGGGGGGGCCGCAGATACGCAGTATTTT.

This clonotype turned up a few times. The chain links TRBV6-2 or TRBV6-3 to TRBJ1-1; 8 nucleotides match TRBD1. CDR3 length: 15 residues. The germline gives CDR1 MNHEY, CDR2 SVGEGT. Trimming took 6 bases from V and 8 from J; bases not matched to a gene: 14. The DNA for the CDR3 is TGTGCCAGCAGCAATATCCGTTGGGGGACAGGAGAAGCTTTCTTT. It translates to CASSNIRWGTGEAFF.

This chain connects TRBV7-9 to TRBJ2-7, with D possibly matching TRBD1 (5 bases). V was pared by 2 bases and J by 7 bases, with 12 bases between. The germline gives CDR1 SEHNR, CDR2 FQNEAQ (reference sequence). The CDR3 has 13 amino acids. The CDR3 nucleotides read TGTGCCAGCAGCTTAAGCAGGGAAGGGGAGCAGTACTTC. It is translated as CASSLSREGEQYF.

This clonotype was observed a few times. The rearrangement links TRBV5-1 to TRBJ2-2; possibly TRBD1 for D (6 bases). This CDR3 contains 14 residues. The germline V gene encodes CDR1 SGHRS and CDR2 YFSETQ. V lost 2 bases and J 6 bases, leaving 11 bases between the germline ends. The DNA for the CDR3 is TGCGCCAGCAGCTTTCAGGGGTTCGCCGGGGAGCTGTTTTTT. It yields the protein CASSFQGFAGELFF.

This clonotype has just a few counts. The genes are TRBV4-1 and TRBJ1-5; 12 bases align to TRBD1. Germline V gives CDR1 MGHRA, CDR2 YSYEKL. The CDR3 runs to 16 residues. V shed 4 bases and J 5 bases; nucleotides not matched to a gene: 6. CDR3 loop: CASSRKGQGADQPQHF. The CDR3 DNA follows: TGCGCCAGCAGCCGGAAGGGACAGGGGGCCGATCAGCCCCAGCATTTT.

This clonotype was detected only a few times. The CDR3 nucleotides read TGTGCCAGCAGCTTGGCTAGGATAAACTATGGCTACACCTTC. Protein: CASSLARINYGYTF. The chain carries TRBV5-6 and TRBJ1-2, with D uncertain. V shed 0 bases and J shed 2 bases, with 8 bases lying between them. This CDR3 comprises 14 residues. Germline V gene data show CDR1 as SGHDT and CDR2 as YYEEEE.

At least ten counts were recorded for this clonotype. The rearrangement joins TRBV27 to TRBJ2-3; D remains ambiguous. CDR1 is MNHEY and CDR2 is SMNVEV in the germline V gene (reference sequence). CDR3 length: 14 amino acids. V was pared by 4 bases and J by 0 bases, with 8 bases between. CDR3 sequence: CASSSLLSTDTQYF. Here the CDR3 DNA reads TGTGCCAGCAGTTCCTTACTTAGCACAGATACGCAGTATTTT.

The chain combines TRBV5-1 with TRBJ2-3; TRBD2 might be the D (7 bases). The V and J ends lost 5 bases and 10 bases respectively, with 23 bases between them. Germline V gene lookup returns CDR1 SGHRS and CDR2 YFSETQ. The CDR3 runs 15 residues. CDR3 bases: TGCGCCAGCAGTACCTTCGGGGGCGGGGGTGACGCGCAGTATTTT. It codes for CASSTFGGGGDAQYF.

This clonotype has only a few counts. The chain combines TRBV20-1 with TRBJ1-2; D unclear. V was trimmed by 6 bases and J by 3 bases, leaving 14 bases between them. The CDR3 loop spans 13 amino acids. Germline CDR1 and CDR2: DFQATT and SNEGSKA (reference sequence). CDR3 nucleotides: TGCAGTGCGTGGAACACGGACCACTATGGCTACACCTTC. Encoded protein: CSAWNTDHYGYTF.

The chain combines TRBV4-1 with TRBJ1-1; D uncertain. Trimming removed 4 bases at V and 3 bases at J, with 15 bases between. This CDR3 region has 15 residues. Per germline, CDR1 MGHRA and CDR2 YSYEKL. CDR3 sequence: CASSPTVDRDTEAFF. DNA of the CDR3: TGCGCCAGCAGCCCTACCGTGGACCGGGACACTGAAGCTTTCTTT.

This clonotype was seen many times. The CDR3, as DNA: TGCAGTGCCTTGCGAGGGGAGCAGTACTTC. Translating gives CSALRGEQYF. The V gene is TRBV20-1, the J gene TRBJ2-7; D is possibly TRBD2 (5 bases). V lost 6 bases to trimming and J lost 7 bases, with 10 bases between them. The CDR3 runs 10 residues. The germline gives CDR1 DFQATT, CDR2 SNEGSKA (reference sequence).

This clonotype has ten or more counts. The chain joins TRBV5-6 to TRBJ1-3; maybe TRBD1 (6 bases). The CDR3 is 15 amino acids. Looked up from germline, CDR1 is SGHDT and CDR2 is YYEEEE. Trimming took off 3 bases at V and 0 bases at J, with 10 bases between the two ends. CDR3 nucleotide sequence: TGTGCCAGCAGCTCAACAGGGAGCTCTGGAAACACCATATATTTT. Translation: CASSSTGSSGNTIYF.

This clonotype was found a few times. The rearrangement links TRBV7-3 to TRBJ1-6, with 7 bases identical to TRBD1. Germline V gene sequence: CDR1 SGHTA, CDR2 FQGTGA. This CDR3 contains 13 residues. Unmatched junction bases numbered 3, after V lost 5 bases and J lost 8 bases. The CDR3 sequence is CASSRDSYSPLHF. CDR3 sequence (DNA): TGTGCCAGCAGCCGGGACAGCTATTCACCCCTCCACTTT.

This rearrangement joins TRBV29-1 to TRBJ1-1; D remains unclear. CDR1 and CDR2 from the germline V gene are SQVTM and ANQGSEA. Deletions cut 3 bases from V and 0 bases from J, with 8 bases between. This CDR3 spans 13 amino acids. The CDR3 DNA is TGCAGCGTTGATCAGCGAATGAACACTGAAGCTTTCTTT. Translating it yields CSVDQRMNTEAFF.

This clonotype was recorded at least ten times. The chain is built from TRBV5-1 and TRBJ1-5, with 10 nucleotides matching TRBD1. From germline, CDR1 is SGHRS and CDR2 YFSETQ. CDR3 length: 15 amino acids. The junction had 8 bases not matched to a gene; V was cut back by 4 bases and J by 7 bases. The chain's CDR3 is CASSPGTGVTQPQHF. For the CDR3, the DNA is TGCGCCAGCAGCCCGGGGACAGGGGTTACGCAGCCCCAGCATTTT.

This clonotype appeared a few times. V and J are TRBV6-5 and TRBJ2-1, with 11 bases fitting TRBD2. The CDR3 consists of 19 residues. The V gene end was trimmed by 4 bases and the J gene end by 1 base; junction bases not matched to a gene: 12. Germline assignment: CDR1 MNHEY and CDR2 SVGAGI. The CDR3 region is CASSSLPGLAGYSYNEQFF. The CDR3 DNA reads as TGTGCCAGCAGTTCCTTACCCGGACTAGCGGGTTATTCCTACAATGAGCAGTTCTTC.

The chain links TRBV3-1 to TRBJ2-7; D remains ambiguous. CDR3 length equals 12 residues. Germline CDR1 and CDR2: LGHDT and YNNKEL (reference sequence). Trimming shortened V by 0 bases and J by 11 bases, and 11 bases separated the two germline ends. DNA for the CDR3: TGTGCCAGCAGCCAAGATCAGGTTTGGAAGTACTTC. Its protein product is CASSQDQVWKYF.

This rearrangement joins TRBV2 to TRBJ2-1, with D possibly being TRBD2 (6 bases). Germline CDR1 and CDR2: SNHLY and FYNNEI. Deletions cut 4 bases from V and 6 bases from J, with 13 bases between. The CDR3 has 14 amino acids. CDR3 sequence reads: CASSASGDSNEQFF. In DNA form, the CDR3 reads TGTGCCAGCAGTGCCTCGGGGGACTCCAATGAGCAGTTCTTC.

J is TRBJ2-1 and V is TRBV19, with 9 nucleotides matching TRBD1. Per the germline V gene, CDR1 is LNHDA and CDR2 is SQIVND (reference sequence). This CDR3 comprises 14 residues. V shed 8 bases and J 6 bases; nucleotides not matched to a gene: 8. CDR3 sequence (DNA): TGTGCCAGTCAGGTGGGACAGGGTCGCAATGAGCAGTTCTTC. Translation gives CASQVGQGRNEQFF.

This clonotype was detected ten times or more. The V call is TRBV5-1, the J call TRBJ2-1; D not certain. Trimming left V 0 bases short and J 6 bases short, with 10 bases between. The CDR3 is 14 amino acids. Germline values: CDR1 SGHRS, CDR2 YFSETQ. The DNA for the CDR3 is TGCGCCAGCAGCTTGGAAGCAACCCTCAATGAGCAGTTCTTC. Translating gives CASSLEATLNEQFF.

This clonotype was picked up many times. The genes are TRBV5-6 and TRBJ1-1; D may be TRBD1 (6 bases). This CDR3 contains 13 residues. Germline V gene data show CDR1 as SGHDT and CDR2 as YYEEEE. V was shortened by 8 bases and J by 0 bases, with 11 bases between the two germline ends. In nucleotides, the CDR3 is TGTGCCAGTTGGACAGTAATGAACACTGAAGCTTTCTTT. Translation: CASWTVMNTEAFF.

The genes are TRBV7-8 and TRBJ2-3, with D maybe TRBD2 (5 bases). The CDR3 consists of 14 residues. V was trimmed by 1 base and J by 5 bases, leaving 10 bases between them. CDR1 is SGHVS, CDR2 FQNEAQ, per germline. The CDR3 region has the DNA TGTGCCAGCAGCTTAGAACGGGGTGGAGATACGCAGTATTTT. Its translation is CASSLERGGDTQYF. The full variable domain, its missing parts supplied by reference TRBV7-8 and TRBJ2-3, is GAGVSQSPRYKVAKRGQDVALRCDPISGHVSLFWYQQALGQGPEFLTYFQNEAQLDKSGLPSDRFFAERPEGSVSTLKIQRTQQEDSAVYLCASSLERGGDTQYFGPGTRLTVL.